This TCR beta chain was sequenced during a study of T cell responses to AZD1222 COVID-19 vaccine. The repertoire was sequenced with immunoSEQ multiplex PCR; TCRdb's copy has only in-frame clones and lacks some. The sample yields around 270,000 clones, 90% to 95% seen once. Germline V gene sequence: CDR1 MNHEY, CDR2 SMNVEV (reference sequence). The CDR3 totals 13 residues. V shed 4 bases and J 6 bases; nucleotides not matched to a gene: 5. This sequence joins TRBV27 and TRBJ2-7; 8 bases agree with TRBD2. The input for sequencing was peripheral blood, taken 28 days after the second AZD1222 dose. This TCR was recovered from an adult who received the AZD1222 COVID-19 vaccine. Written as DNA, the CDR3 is TGTGCCAGCAGTTACTCCGGGACTAGCGAGCAGTACTTC. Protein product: CASSYSGTSEQYF.